This T cell receptor (beta chain) was sequenced during a study of T cells in Graves' hyperthyroidism and ophthalmopathy. The overall study: The blood sample was taken at first diagnosis, before treatment began. Study results and limitations: A model built on 13 V-J features separated ophthalmopathy from stable hyperthyroidism. In the blood, most expanded thyroid clonotypes above 0.001 appeared as well.

TCR beta CDR3 sequences were amplified from RNA transcripts. The HTBI primer set was used in a first-round RT-PCR of the TCR CDR3. MiXCR was run by TCRdb on the multiplex PCR reads, yielding one entry per CDR3 protein. The table has fewer than 850,000 distinct CDR3 sequences, 15% to 20% seen once. The CDR3 extends over 17 amino acids. Trimming pared 0 bases from V and 5 bases from J, leaving 18 bases between. From germline, CDR1 is SGDLS and CDR2 YYNGEE. The authors deemed Graves' hyperthyroidism stable absent ophthalmopathy progression within 18 months. A note on this clonotype: What it binds is unknown.

The rearrangement uses TRBV9 and TRBJ2-1; the D call may be TRBD1 or TRBD2 (6 bases each). This sequence was found in a man aged 50-60 years with Graves' hyperthyroidism. The sequenced sample was blood. The CDR3 coding sequence is TGTGCCAGCAGCGTAGTAAGCGATCCGGGGGACAACAATGAGCAGTTCTTC. Translation: CASSVVSDPGDNNEQFF.